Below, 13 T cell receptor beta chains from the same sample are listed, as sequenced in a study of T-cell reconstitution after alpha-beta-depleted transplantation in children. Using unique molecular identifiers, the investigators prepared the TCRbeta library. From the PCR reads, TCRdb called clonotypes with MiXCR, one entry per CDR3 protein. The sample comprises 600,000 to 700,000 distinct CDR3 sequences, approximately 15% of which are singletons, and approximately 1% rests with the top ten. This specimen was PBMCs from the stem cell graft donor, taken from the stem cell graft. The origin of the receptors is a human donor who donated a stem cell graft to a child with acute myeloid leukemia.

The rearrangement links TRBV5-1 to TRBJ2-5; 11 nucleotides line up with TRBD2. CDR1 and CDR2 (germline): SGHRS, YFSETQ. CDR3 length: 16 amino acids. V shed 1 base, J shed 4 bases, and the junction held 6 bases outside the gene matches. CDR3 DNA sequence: TGCGCCAGCAGCTTGACAAGTCTAGCGGGGGGAGAGACCCAGTACTTC. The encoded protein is CASSLTSLAGGETQYF.

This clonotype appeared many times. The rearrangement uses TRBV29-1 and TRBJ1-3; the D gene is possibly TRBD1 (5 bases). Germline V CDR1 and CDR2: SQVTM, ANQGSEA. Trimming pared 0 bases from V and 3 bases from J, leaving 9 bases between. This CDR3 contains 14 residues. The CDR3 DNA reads TGCAGCGTTGAAGATGGGGCCCATGGAAACACCATATATTTT. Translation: CSVEDGAHGNTIYF.

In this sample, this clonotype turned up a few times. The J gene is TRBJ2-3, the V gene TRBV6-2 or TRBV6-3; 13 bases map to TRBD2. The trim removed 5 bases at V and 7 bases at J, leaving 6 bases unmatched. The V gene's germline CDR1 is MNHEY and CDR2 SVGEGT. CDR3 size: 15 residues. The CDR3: CASSRLAGGANTQYF. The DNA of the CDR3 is TGTGCCAGCAGTCGACTAGCGGGGGGTGCAAATACGCAGTATTTT.

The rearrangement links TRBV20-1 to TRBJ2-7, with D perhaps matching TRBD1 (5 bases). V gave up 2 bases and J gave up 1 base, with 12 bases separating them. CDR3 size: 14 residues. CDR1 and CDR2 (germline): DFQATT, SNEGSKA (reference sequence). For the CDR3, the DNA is TGCAGTGCTAGATCTCAAAGGGGTTCCTACGAGCAGTACTTC. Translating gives CSARSQRGSYEQYF.

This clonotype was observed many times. The CDR3: CSARRLANQETQYF. The CDR3 region has the DNA TGCAGTGCTAGAAGACTAGCGAATCAAGAGACCCAGTACTTC. The chain has TRBV20-1 and TRBJ2-5; 8 bases line up with TRBD2. Per the germline V gene, CDR1 is DFQATT and CDR2 is SNEGSKA (reference sequence). The CDR3 length is 14 residues. J was trimmed by 2 bases and V by 2 bases; bases with no gene match: 4.

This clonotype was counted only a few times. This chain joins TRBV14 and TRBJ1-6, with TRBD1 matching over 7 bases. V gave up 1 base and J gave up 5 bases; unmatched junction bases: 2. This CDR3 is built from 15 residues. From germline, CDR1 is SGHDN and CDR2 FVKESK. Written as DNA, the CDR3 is TGTGCCAGCAGCCAAGGGGGGACAGATAATTCACCCCTCCACTTT. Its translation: CASSQGGTDNSPLHF.

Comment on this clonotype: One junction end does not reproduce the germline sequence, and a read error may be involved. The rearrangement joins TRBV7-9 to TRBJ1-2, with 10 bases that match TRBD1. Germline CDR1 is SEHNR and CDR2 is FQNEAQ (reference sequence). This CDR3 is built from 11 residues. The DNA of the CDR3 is TGTGCCAGCAGAGACAGGGGGCGGTTGGACTTC. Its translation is CASRDRGRLDF.

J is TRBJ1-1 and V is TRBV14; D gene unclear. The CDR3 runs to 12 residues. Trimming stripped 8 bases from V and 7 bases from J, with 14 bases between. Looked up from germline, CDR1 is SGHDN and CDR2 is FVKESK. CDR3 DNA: TGTGCCAGCGGGCTAACTACAATTGAAGCTTTCTTT. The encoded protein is CASGLTTIEAFF.

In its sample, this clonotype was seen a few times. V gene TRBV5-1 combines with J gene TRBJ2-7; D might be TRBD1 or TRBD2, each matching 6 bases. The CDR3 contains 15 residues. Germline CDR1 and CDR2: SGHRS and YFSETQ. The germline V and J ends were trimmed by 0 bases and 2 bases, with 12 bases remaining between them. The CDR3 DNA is TGCGCCAGCAGCTTGGTGGCAGGGGAGGCCTACGAGCAGTACTTC. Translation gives CASSLVAGEAYEQYF.

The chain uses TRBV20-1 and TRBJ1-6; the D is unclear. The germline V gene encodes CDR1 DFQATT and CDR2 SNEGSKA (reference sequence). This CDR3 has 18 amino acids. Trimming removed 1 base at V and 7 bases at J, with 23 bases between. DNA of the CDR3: TGCAGTGCTAGAGGTCCTACGGGCCCCCGGGAAGGAAATTCACCCCTCCACTTT. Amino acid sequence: CSARGPTGPREGNSPLHF.

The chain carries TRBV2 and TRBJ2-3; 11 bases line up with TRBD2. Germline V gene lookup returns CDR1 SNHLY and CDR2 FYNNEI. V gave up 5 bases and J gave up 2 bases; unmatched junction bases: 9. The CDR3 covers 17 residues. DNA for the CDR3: TGTGCCAGCAGTCCTTCGGGACTAGCGGACTACACAGATACGCAGTATTTT. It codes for CASSPSGLADYTDTQYF.

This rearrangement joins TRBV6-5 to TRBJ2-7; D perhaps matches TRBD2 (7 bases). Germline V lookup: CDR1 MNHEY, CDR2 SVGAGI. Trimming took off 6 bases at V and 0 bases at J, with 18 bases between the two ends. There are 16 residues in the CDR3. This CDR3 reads CASSRRGPDNSYEQYV. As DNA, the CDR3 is TGTGCCAGCAGCCGGCGGGGGCCGGATAACTCCTACGAGCAGTACGTC.

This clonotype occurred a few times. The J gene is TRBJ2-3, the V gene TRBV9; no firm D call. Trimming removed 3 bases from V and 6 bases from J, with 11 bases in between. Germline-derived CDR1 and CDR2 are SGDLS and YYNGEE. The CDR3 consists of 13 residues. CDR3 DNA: TGTGCCAGCAGCGCCTTAAGGGCGGATACGCAGTATTTT. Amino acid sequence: CASSALRADTQYF.